This entry concerns a single T cell receptor (beta chain). This record belongs to a study of shared clonotypes between healthy human individuals. The CDR3 sequence is 14 residues long. Germline loops: CDR1 MNHNS, CDR2 SASEGT. Trimming removed 8 bases from V and 5 bases from J; junction bases left unmatched: 12. Genomic DNA of each subset was evenly split across several immunoSEQ plates. Data came from immunoSEQ multiplex PCR; TCRdb stores just in-frame clones and leaves some out. This table has about 2.3 million clones, roughly 90% appearing once. The chain joins TRBV6-1 to TRBJ2-7; 7 bases match TRBD1. Sequencing used naive CD4+ T cells from PBMCs. Documented subset: CD45RA+ positively selected. The source is a man aged 18 to 35 in good health. Some clones in this sample may be carry-over from other donors' samples. CDR3 nucleotide sequence: TGTGCCAGCCGCCCCGGACAGGTTCCCCACGAGCAGTACTTC. Its protein is CASRPGQVPHEQYF.